These T cell receptor beta chains were read from a single sample in a study of PD-L1 blockade in urothelial cancer. Here immunoSEQ multiplex PCR was the method, and the copy in TCRdb shows in-frame clones only, minus some. The sample carries fewer than 130,000 clones, approximately 85% recorded once. Material: PBMCs, obtained around atezolizumab (anti-PD-L1) treatment. These TCRs come from a man aged 50-59 years with urothelial cancer. CDR3s include the opening cysteine and the closing phenylalanine or tryptophan. A D gene is named only where the DNA matches it firmly. A clone size is listed for some rows: how often the clone was seen (once, few, many), or a class if it is expanded.

>-|-|TRBJ1-6|TRBV27
TGTGCCAGCAGCCCTACGGGACACGGGAATTCACCCCTCCACTTT
CASSPTGHGNSPLHF
>once|TRBD1|TRBJ2-3|TRBV6-1
TGTGCCACCACAGGGGGTGACGCAGATACGCAGTATTTT
CATTGGDADTQYF
>-|-|TRBJ1-5|TRBV30
TGTGCCTGGAGTAGAGATAGCAATCAGCCCCAGCATTTT
CAWSRDSNQPQHF
>-|TRBD2|TRBJ2-3|TRBV18
TGTGCCAGCTTTACGGGACTAGCCGATCAAAGAACGCAGTATTTT
CASFTGLADQRTQYF
>-|TRBD2|TRBJ2-1|TRBV5-5
TGTGCCAGCAGCTATACTAGCGGGAGAGGGCAAAATGAGCAGTTCTTC
CASSYTSGRGQNEQFF
>few|-|TRBJ2-7|TRBV2
TGTGCCAGCTCCTTACAGGGCCTACGGGGAGAGCAGTACTTC
CASSLQGLRGEQYF
>-|TRBD1|TRBJ2-1|TRBV11-2
TGTGCCAGCAGCTTTATCGGCAGGGGGCAGGAACATGAGCAGTTCTTC
CASSFIGRGQEHEQFF
>-|-|TRBJ2-3|TRBV2
TGTGCCAGCAGTGCGGGAGATACGCAGTATTTT
CASSAGDTQYF
>-|TRBD1|TRBJ2-5|TRBV5-4
TGTGCCAGCAGCAACCCCCGGGGGACAGGGCAGGGAGAGACCCAGTACTTC
CASSNPRGTGQGETQYF
>few|TRBD2|TRBJ2-1|TRBV28
TGTGCCAGCAGTTTACCCCTAACTAGCGGGTCCTACAATGAGCAGTTCTTC
CASSLPLTSGSYNEQFF
>-|-|TRBJ1-2|TRBV10-1
TGCGCCAGCAGTGAGTCGGAGGGATACTATGGCTACACCTTC
CASSESEGYYGYTF
>-|TRBD1|TRBJ1-5|TRBV15
TGTGCCACCAGCAGAGATATAACGGGACAGGTCAATCAGCCCCAGCATTTT
CATSRDITGQVNQPQHF
>-|TRBD1|TRBJ1-2|TRBV5-4
TGTGCCAGCAGCCGCGGCATGTTCTCCATCTACGGACAGGGGGATTCCGGCTACACCTTC
CASSRGMFSIYGQGDSGYTF
>-|-|TRBJ2-3|TRBV29-1
TGCAGCGTTGAGGCCCGCACAGATACGCAGTATTTT
CSVEARTDTQYF